The 30 T cell receptor beta chains below were found in one sample sequenced in a study of cytomegalovirus exposure and HLA in healthy donors. Profiled with immunoSEQ multiplex PCR; TCRdb holds only in-frame clones, not every one. The sample comprises under 200,000 clones, roughly 84% of which are singletons, and around 7% rests with the top ten. Sequencing was performed on PBMCs. These receptors came from a man aged 18 to 29 in good health and CMV-seropositive.

The V and J genes are TRBV30 and TRBJ1-1; 8 bases line up with TRBD1. CDR3 length: 14 amino acids. Germline V lookup: CDR1 GTSNPN, CDR2 SVGIG (reference sequence). V shed 0 bases, J shed 8 bases, and the junction held 8 bases outside the gene matches. CDR3 amino acids: CAWSVGTGSPEAFF. The DNA of the CDR3 is TGTGCCTGGAGTGTAGGGACAGGATCCCCAGAAGCTTTCTTT.

The chain links TRBV5-1 to TRBJ2-7, with 8 positions matching TRBD1. J was trimmed by 0 bases and V by 4 bases; bases with no gene match: 3. Germline values: CDR1 SGHRS, CDR2 YFSETQ. The CDR3 contains 14 residues. CDR3 in DNA: TGCGCCAGCAGCCAACAGGGGGACTCCTACGAGCAGTACTTC. Residues: CASSQQGDSYEQYF.

The V gene is TRBV6-5, the J gene TRBJ2-1; TRBD2 agrees at 10 bases. CDR3 length: 15 residues. The germline gives CDR1 MNHEY, CDR2 SVGAGI. The V gene end was trimmed by 5 bases and the J gene end by 5 bases; junction bases not matched to a gene: 6. The DNA of the CDR3 is TGTGCCAGCAGTCGCCAAGGACTAGCGGACAATGAGCAGTTCTTC. Protein: CASSRQGLADNEQFF.

J is TRBJ2-5 and V is TRBV7-2; no definite D call. With 4 bases removed from V and 1 base from J, the gap between germline ends came to 10 bases. The germline gives CDR1 SGHTA, CDR2 FQGNSA. The CDR3 is 14 amino acids. The CDR3 region is CASSSAGPQETQYF. The DNA of the CDR3 is TGTGCCAGCAGCTCCGCAGGTCCCCAAGAGACCCAGTACTTC.

This clone was seen once. The V gene is TRBV28, the J gene TRBJ1-4; 8 nucleotides align to TRBD1. The ends lost 5 bases at V and 4 bases at J; junction bases unmatched: 6. The CDR3 is made up of 15 amino acids. CDR1 MDHEN and CDR2 SYDVKM come from the germline V gene. DNA of the CDR3: TGTGCCAGCAGTACCGGACAGGGAAATAATGAAAAACTGTTTTTT. Its translation: CASSTGQGNNEKLFF.

The chain combines TRBV19 with TRBJ1-1; 7 bases are a match to TRBD1. The CDR3 has 13 residues. CDR1 is LNHDA and CDR2 is SQIVND in the germline V gene (reference sequence). Unmatched junction bases numbered 4, after V lost 5 bases and J lost 4 bases. CDR3 sequence: CASSRPGGTEAFF. The CDR3 DNA is TGTGCCAGTAGTCGGCCAGGGGGCACTGAAGCTTTCTTT.

The gene calls are TRBV18 and TRBJ2-1; 9 nucleotides match TRBD2. CDR1 KGHSH and CDR2 LQKENI come from the germline V gene. V trimming: 3 bases; J trimming: 7 bases; junction bases outside the gene matches: 13. This CDR3 comprises 17 residues. Here the CDR3 reads CASSPRRREGDRNEQFF. CDR3 nucleotide sequence: TGTGCCAGCTCACCCCGGAGGCGGGAGGGCGATCGGAATGAGCAGTTCTTC.

This chain connects TRBV7-2 to TRBJ2-7, with TRBD1 matching over 7 bases. The germline V gene has CDR1 SGHTA and CDR2 FQGNSA. The length of the CDR3 is 14 residues. V trimming: 1 base; J trimming: 0 bases; junction bases outside the gene matches: 0. The DNA for the CDR3 is TGTGCCAGCAGCTTAGGGGACAGCTCCTACGAGCAGTACTTC. Its translation is CASSLGDSSYEQYF. The variable domain in full, with the rest retrieved from reference TRBV7-2 and TRBJ2-7, is GAGVSQSPSNKVTEKGKDVELRCDPISGHTALYWYRQSLGQGLEFLIYFQGNSAPDKSGLPSDRFSAERTGGSVSTLTIQRTQQEDSAVYLCASSLGDSSYEQYFGPGTRLTVT.

CDR3 DNA: TGTGCTAGTGGTTTGCGGGGGACTGAAGCTTTCTTT. It translates to CASGLRGTEAFF. This sequence joins TRBV12-5 and TRBJ1-1, with D maybe TRBD1 (5 bases). Germline CDR1 is LGHNT and CDR2 is FRNRAP. The CDR3 is 12 residues long. V was clipped by 2 bases and J by 5 bases, with 6 bases between them.

The rearrangement links TRBV27 to TRBJ2-7; 8 bases align to TRBD1. V trimming: 4 bases; J trimming: 4 bases; junction bases outside the gene matches: 6. CDR3 length: 14 residues. Germline V gives CDR1 MNHEY, CDR2 SMNVEV (reference sequence). For the CDR3, the DNA is TGTGCCAGCAGTTATGGGACAGGAGAATACGAGCAGTACTTC. Encoded protein: CASSYGTGEYEQYF.

The chain recombines TRBV18 with TRBJ1-3; TRBD1 aligns across 10 bases. The V segment lost 3 bases and the J segment 2 bases; nucleotides outside the gene matches: 4. There are 16 residues in the CDR3. CDR1 and CDR2 from the germline V gene are KGHSH and LQKENI. CDR3 protein: CASSPKGQGTGNTIYF. In DNA, the CDR3 is TGTGCCAGCTCACCTAAGGGACAGGGGACTGGAAACACCATATATTTT.

The chain employs TRBV4-3 and TRBJ2-1, with 8 bases identical to TRBD1. With 0 bases clipped from V and 6 bases from J, the junction kept 7 bases outside the gene matches. Germline values: CDR1 LGHNA, CDR2 YSLEER. This CDR3 has 16 amino acids. This CDR3 reads CASSQEGRGQINEQFF. In DNA, the CDR3 is TGCGCCAGCAGCCAAGAGGGCAGGGGGCAGATCAATGAGCAGTTCTTC.

The genes are TRBV5-4 and TRBJ2-7, with 11 bases matching TRBD2. Germline CDR1 is SGHNT and CDR2 is YYREEE (reference sequence). V dropped 0 bases and J dropped 6; count of bases not matched to a gene: 5. CDR3 size: 15 residues. CDR3 bases: TGTGCCAGCAGCTTGGAACTAGCGGGAGATCGCGAGCAGTACTTC. Protein sequence: CASSLELAGDREQYF.

The chain combines TRBV28 with TRBJ1-5, with 8 positions matching TRBD1. After removal of 2 bases from V and 1 base from J, the junction contained 1 base not matched to a gene. Per germline, CDR1 MDHEN and CDR2 SYDVKM. This CDR3 is built from 15 residues. This CDR3 is CASSLQGASNQPQHF. The DNA of the CDR3 is TGTGCCAGCAGTTTACAGGGGGCCAGCAATCAGCCCCAGCATTTT.

This clone was found once. This chain uses TRBV7-2 with TRBJ2-3; 9 bases align to TRBD2. Germline V CDR1 and CDR2: SGHTA, FQGNSA. The CDR3 is made up of 16 amino acids. V was pared by 5 bases and J by 8 bases, with 14 bases of the junction left unmatched. CDR3 nucleotides: TGTGCCAGCAGCCCCGGGACTAGCCCCCAACCTGTTACGCAGTATTTT. Amino acids: CASSPGTSPQPVTQYF. The full variable domain, in which reference TRBV7-2 and TRBJ2-3 provide the parts outside the CDR3, is GAGVSQSPSNKVTEKGKDVELRCDPISGHTALYWYRQSLGQGLEFLIYFQGNSAPDKSGLPSDRFSAERTGGSVSTLTIQRTQQEDSAVYLCASSPGTSPQPVTQYFGPGTRLTVL.

The V and J genes are TRBV5-1 and TRBJ2-2; maybe TRBD2 (6 bases). This CDR3 is 16 amino acids long. With 4 bases removed from V and 3 bases from J, the gap between germline ends came to 16 bases. Germline V CDR1 and CDR2: SGHRS, YFSETQ. The CDR3 is CASSPAGFVDTGELFF. The CDR3, as DNA: TGCGCCAGCAGCCCGGCGGGGTTTGTGGACACCGGGGAGCTGTTTTTT.

The chain uses TRBV11-2 and TRBJ1-4, with D possibly TRBD1 on 5 matching bases. The length of the CDR3 is 15 residues. Trimming cost V 4 bases and J 4 bases, with 13 bases left between them. Germline V gene sequence: CDR1 SGHAT, CDR2 FQNNGV. Here the CDR3 reads CASSSGGRSNEKLFF. DNA of the CDR3: TGTGCCAGCAGCTCCGGGGGACGGAGTAATGAAAAACTGTTTTTT.

The chain joins TRBV28 to TRBJ2-2, with 8 bases fitting TRBD1. The CDR3 spans 14 residues. V was pared by 8 bases and J by 0 bases, with 2 bases of the junction left unmatched. Germline V gene sequence: CDR1 MDHEN, CDR2 SYDVKM. CDR3 nucleotide sequence: TGTGCCAGCGGGGACAGGCCGAACACCGGGGAGCTGTTTTTT. Translating gives CASGDRPNTGELFF. Full variable domain (remainder filled in from reference TRBV28 and TRBJ2-2): DVKVTQSSRYLVKRTGEKVFLECVQDMDHENMFWYRQDPGLGLRLIYFSYDVKMKEKGDIPEGYSVSREKKERFSLILESASTNQTSMYLCASGDRPNTGELFFGEGSRLTVL.

This clone was recorded only once. The chain uses TRBV29-1 and TRBJ1-1; D unresolved. Per the germline V gene, CDR1 is SQVTM and CDR2 is ANQGSEA. The CDR3 sequence is 12 residues long. V was shortened by 8 bases and J by 2 bases, with 12 bases between the two germline ends. In DNA form, the CDR3 reads TGCAGCCCCCACCGGGTTAACACTGAAGCTTTCTTT. Encoded protein: CSPHRVNTEAFF. The full variable domain, its missing parts supplied by reference TRBV29-1 and TRBJ1-1, is SAVISQKPSRDICQRGTSLTIQCQVDSQVTMMFWYRQQPGQSLTLIATANQGSEATYESGFVIDKFPISRPNLTFSTLTVSNMSPEDSSIYLCSPHRVNTEAFFGQGTRLTVV.

The V and J genes are TRBV28 and TRBJ2-3; D is unclear. V lost 2 bases to trimming and J lost 5 bases, with 5 bases between them. The CDR3 runs to 12 residues. The germline V gene encodes CDR1 MDHEN and CDR2 SYDVKM. The CDR3 sequence: CASSLVGDTQYF. The CDR3 bases are TGTGCCAGCAGTTTAGTCGGAGATACGCAGTATTTT.

The rearrangement uses TRBV18 and TRBJ1-1; D might be TRBD1 (6 bases). Germline CDR1 KGHSH, CDR2 LQKENI. The germline V and J ends were trimmed by 5 bases and 4 bases, with 11 bases remaining between them. The CDR3 length is 13 residues. The chain's CDR3 is CASSSHRATEAFF. CDR3 sequence (DNA): TGTGCCAGCTCATCTCACAGGGCCACTGAAGCTTTCTTT.

The chain has TRBV5-1 and TRBJ1-1; tentatively, D is TRBD1 (6 bases). Germline lookup yields CDR1 SGHRS and CDR2 YFSETQ. The CDR3 runs to 15 residues. The ends were cut back, 1 base at V and 1 base at J, with 11 bases in the middle. The CDR3 DNA reads as TGCGCCAGCAGCTTGACGGACAGAGAGAACACTGAAGCTTTCTTT. Protein: CASSLTDRENTEAFF.

The V gene is TRBV5-5, the J gene TRBJ2-5; the match to TRBD1 covers 9 bases. The CDR3 sequence is 15 residues long. Germline lookup yields CDR1 SGHKS and CDR2 YYEKEE (reference sequence). The V and J ends lost 4 bases and 5 bases, in that order; junction bases with no gene match: 9. For the CDR3, the DNA is TGTGCCAGCAGCCTTGGGACAGGGTCACGGGAGACCCAGTACTTC. Translated, it gives CASSLGTGSRETQYF.

The chain has TRBV19 and TRBJ2-7, with TRBD1 identical over 9 bases. Germline V gives CDR1 LNHDA, CDR2 SQIVND (reference sequence). With V trimmed by 5 bases and J by 6 bases, 11 bases remained unmatched. The CDR3 is 15 amino acids. In DNA form, the CDR3 reads TGTGCCAGTAGTCCGCCGACAGGGGGACTTCTCGAGCAGTACTTC. It yields the protein CASSPPTGGLLEQYF.

This clone was detected a few times. This sample also contains other DNA sequences that code for the same CDR3. The chain links TRBV7-3 to TRBJ2-1; no definite D call. V lost 6 bases, J lost 8 bases, and 11 bases lay in between. Germline CDR1 and CDR2: SGHTA and FQGTGA. The CDR3 loop spans 12 amino acids. In DNA form, the CDR3 reads TGTGCCAGCAGTTCCGGGTTGGATGAGCAGTTCTTC. Encoded protein: CASSSGLDEQFF.

Remarks on this clone: Other DNA sequences in the same sample also yield this CDR3. The chain combines TRBV5-1 with TRBJ2-3, with D tentatively TRBD1 (5 bases). The CDR3 has 15 amino acids. In germline, CDR1 is SGHRS, CDR2 YFSETQ. Trimming cost V 1 base and J 1 base, with 10 bases left between them. DNA of the CDR3: TGCGCCAGCAGCTTGAGGGGCCTTGGCACAGATACGCAGTATTTT. Translated, it gives CASSLRGLGTDTQYF.

This clone has a count of ten or more. This rearrangement joins TRBV9 to TRBJ2-3; 7 bases line up with TRBD2. The CDR3 runs 14 residues. J lost 4 bases, V lost 3 bases, and 5 bases had no gene match. Germline CDR1 reads SGDLS; CDR2 reads YYNGEE. CDR3: CASSAGGSADTQYF. The CDR3 nucleotides read TGTGCCAGCAGCGCGGGAGGTTCCGCAGATACGCAGTATTTT.

The chain has TRBV5-6 and TRBJ2-3; a possible D gene is TRBD1 (5 bases). The CDR3 sequence is 17 residues long. The ends were cut back, 9 bases at V and 1 base at J, with 24 bases in the middle. Germline V CDR1 and CDR2: SGHDT, YYEEEE. The CDR3 sequence: CANLQAEFGAGTDTQYF. The CDR3 DNA reads as TGTGCCAATCTACAGGCCGAATTTGGGGCTGGCACAGATACGCAGTATTTT.

The V gene is TRBV13, the J gene TRBJ2-1; D is perhaps TRBD2 (6 bases). The CDR3 loop spans 15 amino acids. Per germline, CDR1 PRHDT and CDR2 FYEKMQ (reference sequence). V was pared by 5 bases and J by 6 bases, with 17 bases between. The CDR3 DNA is TGTGCCAGCAGCGTTAGCGGTAGCCAGGGCAATGAGCAGTTCTTC. Its translation is CASSVSGSQGNEQFF.

The genes are TRBV2 and TRBJ2-3; D is perhaps TRBD2 (7 bases). Trimming took 11 bases from V and 11 from J, leaving 26 bases between them. Germline CDR1 SNHLY, CDR2 FYNNEI. CDR3 size: 14 residues. CDR3: CAGSGASGEGGQYF. The CDR3 region has the DNA TGTGCCGGGTCGGGGGCTAGCGGAGAGGGGGGGCAGTATTTT.